This T cell receptor beta chain was documented in a study of blood T cell repertoires in COVID-19. As for the study in general: Italy, Spain and the United States were the sources of the convalescent and acute COVID-19 samples.

Trimming cost V 6 bases and J 3 bases; bases outside gene matches: 4. CDR1 is MNHEY and CDR2 is SVGAGI in the germline V gene. This CDR3 region has 13 residues. Assay used: immunoSEQ multiplex PCR; TCRdb lists only in-frame clones, some missing. Found here are about 280,000 clones, approximately 83% of them singletons; the top ten hold around 2.1%. The J gene is TRBJ2-5, the V gene TRBV6-5, with TRBD1 matching 7 bases. The specimen sequenced was peripheral blood. This TCR derives from a woman aged 25 to 45 who had recovered from COVID-19. For the CDR3, the DNA is TGTGCCAGCAGGAATACAGGGGAAGAGACCCAGTACTTC. This sequence encodes CASRNTGEETQYF.